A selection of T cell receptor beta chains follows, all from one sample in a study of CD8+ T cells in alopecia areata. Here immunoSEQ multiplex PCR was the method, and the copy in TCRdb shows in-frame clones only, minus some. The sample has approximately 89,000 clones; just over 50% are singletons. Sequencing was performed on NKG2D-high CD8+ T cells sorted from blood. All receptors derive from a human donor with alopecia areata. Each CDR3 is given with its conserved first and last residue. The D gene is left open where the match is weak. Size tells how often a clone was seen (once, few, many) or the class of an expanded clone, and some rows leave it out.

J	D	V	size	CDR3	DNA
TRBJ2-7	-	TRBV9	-	CASSVEPNSYEQYF	TGTGCCAGCAGCGTAGAACCTAACTCCTACGAGCAGTACTTC
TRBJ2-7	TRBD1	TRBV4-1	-	CASSQVLVRGPHEQYF	TGCGCCAGCAGCCAAGTTCTGGTCAGGGGGCCCCACGAGCAGTACTTC
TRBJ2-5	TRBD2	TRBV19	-	CASSITRTSVETQYF	TGTGCCAGTAGTATAACCCGGACTAGCGTGGAGACCCAGTACTTC
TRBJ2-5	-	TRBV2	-	CASSVPTWGSQETQYF	TGTGCCAGCAGTGTTCCAACCTGGGGCAGCCAAGAGACCCAGTACTTC
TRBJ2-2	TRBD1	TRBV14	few	CASRQGAGTGELFF	TGTGCCAGCAGACAGGGGGCCGGCACCGGGGAGCTGTTTTTT
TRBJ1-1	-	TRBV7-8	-	CASSLAGNTEAFF	TGTGCCAGCAGCTTAGCGGGAAACACTGAAGCTTTCTTT
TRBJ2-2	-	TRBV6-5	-	CASRSANTGELFF	TGTGCCAGCAGGAGCGCGAACACCGGGGAGCTGTTTTTT
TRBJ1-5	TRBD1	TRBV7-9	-	CASSWDRSNQPQHF	TGTGCCAGCAGCTGGGACAGGAGCAATCAGCCCCAGCATTTT
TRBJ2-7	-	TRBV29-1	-	CSVGVRQPSYEQYF	TGCAGCGTTGGAGTTCGGCAGCCATCCTACGAGCAGTACTTC
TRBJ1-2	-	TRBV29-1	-	CSVSETSSGNGYTF	TGCAGCGTTAGCGAGACCTCGTCTGGGAATGGCTACACCTTC
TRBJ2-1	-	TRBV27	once	CASSTSLHNEQFF	TGTGCCAGCAGTACTAGCCTTCACAATGAGCAGTTCTTC
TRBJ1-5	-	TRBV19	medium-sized	CASSMVGEVNQPQHF	TGTGCCAGTAGTATGGTGGGGGAGGTCAATCAGCCCCAGCATTTT
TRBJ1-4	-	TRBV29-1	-	CSVVGTLSNEKLFF	TGCAGCGTTGTCGGGACACTTAGTAATGAAAAACTGTTTTTT
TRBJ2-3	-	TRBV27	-	CASSQIGPNGDTQYF	TGTGCCAGCAGCCAGATCGGTCCGAACGGAGATACGCAGTATTTT
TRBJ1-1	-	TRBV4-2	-	CASSRTGNTEAFF	TGTGCCAGCAGCCGAACAGGGAACACTGAAGCTTTCTTT
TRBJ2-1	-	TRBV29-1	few	CSVGGLGSYNEQFF	TGCAGCGTTGGGGGGCTGGGCTCCTACAATGAGCAGTTCTTC
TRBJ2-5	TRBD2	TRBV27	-	CASSLTSGGETQYF	TGTGCCAGCAGTTTAACTAGCGGCGGAGAGACCCAGTACTTC
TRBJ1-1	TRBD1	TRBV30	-	CAWIGGQERGEAFF	TGTGCCTGGATAGGAGGACAGGAACGAGGGGAAGCTTTCTTT
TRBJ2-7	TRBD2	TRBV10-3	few	CAISAGLEAYEQYF	TGTGCCATCAGCGCCGGACTAGAAGCCTACGAGCAGTACTTC
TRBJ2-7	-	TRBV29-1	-	CSVDTPDSYEQYF	TGCAGCGTTGATACGCCAGACTCCTACGAGCAGTACTTC
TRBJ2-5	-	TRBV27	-	CASSPDTADETQYF	TGTGCCAGCAGTCCCGACACGGCGGACGAGACCCAGTACTTC
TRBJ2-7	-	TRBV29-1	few	CSVEADAYEQYF	TGCAGCGTTGAAGCAGACGCCTACGAGCAGTACTTC
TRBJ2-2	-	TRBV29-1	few	CSVEDPVGTGELFF	TGCAGCGTTGAAGATCCCGTCGGTACCGGGGAGCTGTTTTTT
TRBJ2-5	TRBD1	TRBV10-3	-	CAIRPGGLETQYF	TGTGCCATCAGGCCAGGGGGCCTAGAGACCCAGTACTTC
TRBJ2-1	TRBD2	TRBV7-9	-	CASVTGGGYNEQFF	TGTGCCAGCGTGACGGGAGGTGGCTACAATGAGCAGTTCTTC
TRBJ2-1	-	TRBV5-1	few	CASSETQNEQFF	TGCGCCAGCAGCGAGACACAGAATGAGCAGTTCTTC
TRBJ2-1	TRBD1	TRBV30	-	CAWSEGASSYNEQFF	TGTGCCTGGAGTGAGGGGGCCAGCTCCTACAATGAGCAGTTCTTC
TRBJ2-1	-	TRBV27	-	CASSRGDEQFF	TGTGCCAGCAGTAGGGGGGATGAGCAGTTCTTC
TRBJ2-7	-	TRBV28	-	CASSFPSPVEEQYF	TGTGCCAGCAGTTTTCCCTCTCCTGTGGAGGAGCAGTACTTC
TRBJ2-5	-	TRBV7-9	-	CASSRELVPETQYF	TGTGCCAGCAGCCGAGAGCTCGTTCCCGAGACCCAGTACTTC
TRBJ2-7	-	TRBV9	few	CASSVDHSYYEQYF	TGTGCCAGCAGCGTAGACCACAGCTACTACGAGCAGTACTTC
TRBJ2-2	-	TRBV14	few	CASSQVTPSVTGELFF	TGTGCCAGCAGCCAAGTCACCCCGTCGGTCACCGGGGAGCTGTTTTTT
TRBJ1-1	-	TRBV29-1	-	CSVPGGGTMGTEAFF	TGCAGCGTTCCTGGGGGGGGCACGATGGGCACTGAAGCTTTCTTT
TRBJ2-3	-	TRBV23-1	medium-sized	CASSKKPTADTQYF	TGCGCCAGCAGTAAGAAACCGACAGCGGATACGCAGTATTTT
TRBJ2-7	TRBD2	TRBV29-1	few	CSVETSGSSNEQYF	TGCAGCGTTGAAACTAGCGGGAGTAGCAACGAGCAGTACTTC
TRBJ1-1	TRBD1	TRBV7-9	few	CASSPTGTTEAFF	TGTGCCAGCAGCCCGACAGGGACCACTGAAGCTTTCTTT
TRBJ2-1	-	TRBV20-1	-	CSARLVSEQFF	TGCAGTGCTAGATTGGTGAGTGAGCAGTTCTTC
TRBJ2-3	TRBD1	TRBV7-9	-	CASSSPAKGATDTQYF	TGTGCCAGCAGCTCACCAGCGAAGGGGGCCACAGATACGCAGTATTTT
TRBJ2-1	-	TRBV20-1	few	CSARQGYEQFF	TGCAGTGCTAGACAGGGTTATGAGCAGTTCTTC
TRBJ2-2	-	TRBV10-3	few	CAISEGSNTGELFF	TGTGCCATCAGTGAGGGCAGTAACACCGGGGAGCTGTTTTTT
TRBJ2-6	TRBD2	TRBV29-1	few	CSAEGGLADSGANVLTF	TGCAGCGCTGAGGGGGGACTAGCCGACTCTGGGGCCAACGTCCTGACTTTC
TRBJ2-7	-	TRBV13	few	CASSHSGERSNSYF	TGTGCCAGCAGCCACTCGGGGGAGAGGAGTAATTCGTACTTC
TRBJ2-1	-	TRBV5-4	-	CASRLEANEQFF	TGTGCCAGCAGACTGGAGGCCAATGAGCAGTTCTTC
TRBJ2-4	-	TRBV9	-	CASSEGGGNIQYF	TGTGCCAGCAGCGAGGGAGGGGGAAACATTCAGTACTTC
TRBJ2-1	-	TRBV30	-	CAWSVLEGQFF	TGTGCCTGGAGTGTACTGGAGGGGCAGTTCTTC
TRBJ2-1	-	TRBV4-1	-	CASSSSLQGGNEQFF	TGCGCCAGCAGCTCTTCTCTTCAGGGAGGCAATGAGCAGTTCTTC
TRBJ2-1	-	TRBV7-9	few	CASSLESGEQFF	TGTGCCAGCAGCTTAGAGAGCGGGGAGCAGTTCTTC
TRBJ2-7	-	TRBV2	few	CASSVISYEQYF	TGTGCCAGCAGTGTTATCTCCTACGAGCAGTACTTC
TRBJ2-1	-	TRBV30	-	CAWSEKARDTEKFF	TGTGCCTGGAGTGAGAAAGCTAGAGACACCGAAAAGTTCTTC
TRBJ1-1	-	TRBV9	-	CASSVAGTSTEAFF	TGTGCCAGCAGCGTAGCAGGGACGAGCACTGAAGCTTTCTTT
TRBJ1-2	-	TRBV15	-	CATSTTANGYTF	TGTGCCACCAGCACGACGGCGAATGGCTACACCTTC
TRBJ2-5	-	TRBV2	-	CASRVMSGWIQYF	TGTGCCAGCAGGGTTATGTCGGGGTGGATCCAGTACTTC